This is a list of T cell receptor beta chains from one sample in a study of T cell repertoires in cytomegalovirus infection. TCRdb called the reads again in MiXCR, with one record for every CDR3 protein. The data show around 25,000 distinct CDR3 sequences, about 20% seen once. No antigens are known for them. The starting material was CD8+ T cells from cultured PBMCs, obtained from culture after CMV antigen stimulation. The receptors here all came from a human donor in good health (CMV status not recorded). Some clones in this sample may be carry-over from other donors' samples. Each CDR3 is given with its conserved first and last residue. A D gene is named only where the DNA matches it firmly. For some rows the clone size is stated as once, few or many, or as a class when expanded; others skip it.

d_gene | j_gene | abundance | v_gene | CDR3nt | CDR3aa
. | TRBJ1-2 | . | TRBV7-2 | TGTGCCAGCAGCGCAAGGACGGACTATGGCTACACCTTC | CASSARTDYGYTF
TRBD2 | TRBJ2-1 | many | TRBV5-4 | TGTGCCAGCAGCCCCGATGGGGGGGACTCCTACAATGAGCAGTTCTTC | CASSPDGGDSYNEQFF
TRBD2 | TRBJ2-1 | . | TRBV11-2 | TGTGCCAGCAGCTTAGAAATAGCGGGAACTGAGCAGTTCTTC | CASSLEIAGTEQFF
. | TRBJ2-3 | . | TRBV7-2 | TGTGCCAGCAGCTTAGTCCAAAACAGAGATACGCAGTATTTT | CASSLVQNRDTQYF
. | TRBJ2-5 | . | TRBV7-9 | TGTGCCAGCAGCTCACAGGGTCGACAAGAGACCCAGTACTTC | CASSSQGRQETQYF
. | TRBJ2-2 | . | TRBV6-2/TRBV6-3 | TGTGCCAGCATGATCCGGAAGACAGCGAACACCGGGGAGCTGTTTTTT | CASMIRKTANTGELFF
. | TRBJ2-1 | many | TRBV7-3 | TGTGCCAGCAGCCGACGAGAAGGGTGGTCCGATGAGCAGTTCTTC | CASSRREGWSDEQFF
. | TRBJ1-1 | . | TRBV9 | TGTGCCAGCAGCCCGACATCGAACACTGAAGCTTTCTTT | CASSPTSNTEAFF
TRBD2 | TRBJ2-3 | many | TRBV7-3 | TGTGCCAGCAGCTCCCCGTCCAGCGGGATGGGAGATACGCAGTATTTT | CASSSPSSGMGDTQYF
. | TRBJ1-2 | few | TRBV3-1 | TGTGCCAGCAGCCATTACGGGGGCAATGGCTACACCTTC | CASSHYGGNGYTF
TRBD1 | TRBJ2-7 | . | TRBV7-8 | TGTGCCAGCAGCATAGGGGGCTCCGAGCAGTACTTC | CASSIGGSEQYF
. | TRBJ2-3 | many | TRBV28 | TGTGCCAGCAGCCTCAGAACTAGCACAGATACGCAGTATTTT | CASSLRTSTDTQYF
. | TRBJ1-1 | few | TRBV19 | TGTGCCAGTAGTATAATGAAGGGACGCACTGAAGCTTTCTTT | CASSIMKGRTEAFF
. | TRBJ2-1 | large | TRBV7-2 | TGTGCCAGCAGCTTAGGGCCCTACAATGAGCAGTTCTTC | CASSLGPYNEQFF
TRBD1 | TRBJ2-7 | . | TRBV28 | TGTGCCAGCAGCTTAACTTTGACAGGGGTTAATGACGAGCAGTACTTC | CASSLTLTGVNDEQYF
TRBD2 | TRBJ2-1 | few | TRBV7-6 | TGTGCCAGCAGTTTCAGAAGGACTAGCGGGGTGACCTACAATGAGCAGTTCTTC | CASSFRRTSGVTYNEQFF
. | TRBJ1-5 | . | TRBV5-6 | TGTGCCAGCAGCTTGTACCAGACACCCTATAGCAATCAGCCCCAGCATTTT | CASSLYQTPYSNQPQHF
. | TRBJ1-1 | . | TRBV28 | TGTGCCAGCAGTTTATCCCCACAAGGAGTGAACACTGAAGCTTTCTTT | CASSLSPQGVNTEAFF
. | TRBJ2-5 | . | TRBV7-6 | TGTGCCAGCAGCTTAGCGCTAAGTAGGAGTGAGACCCAGTACTTC | CASSLALSRSETQYF
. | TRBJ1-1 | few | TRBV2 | TGTGCCAGCAGTGTCCGCCTCCGAAACACTGAAGCTTTCTTT | CASSVRLRNTEAFF
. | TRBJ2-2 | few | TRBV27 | TGTGCCAGCAGTCCCCCCCGACTTTGGACGAACACCGGGGAGCTGTTTTTT | CASSPPRLWTNTGELFF
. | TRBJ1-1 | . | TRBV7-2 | TGTGCCAGCAGCTTAGAGCCCGCGGAGGCTTTCTTT | CASSLEPAEAFF
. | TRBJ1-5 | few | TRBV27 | TGTGCCAGCAGTTTCCGGGACAACAATCAGCCCCAGCATTTT | CASSFRDNNQPQHF
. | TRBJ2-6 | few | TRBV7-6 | TGTGCCAGCAGCTTTGCGGGCACTGGGGCCAACGTCCTGACTTTC | CASSFAGTGANVLTF
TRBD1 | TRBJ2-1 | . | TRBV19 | TGTGCCAGTAGTATAGGGACAGGGGGTGGTGAGCAGTTCTTC | CASSIGTGGGEQFF
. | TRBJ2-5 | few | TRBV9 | TGTGCCAGCAGCGTAGATGGGGGGTCGGGAGAGACCCAGTACTTC | CASSVDGGSGETQYF
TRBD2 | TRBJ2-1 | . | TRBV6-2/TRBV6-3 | TGTGCCAGCAGTTACGGGACTAGCGGGAGACTGCATGAGCAGTTCTTC | CASSYGTSGRLHEQFF
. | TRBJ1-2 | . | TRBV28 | TGTGCCAGCAGTCCGTTGACAGCTAACTATGGCTACACCTTC | CASSPLTANYGYTF
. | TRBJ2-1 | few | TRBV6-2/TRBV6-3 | TGTGCCAGCAGTTCCAATATTGTGTACAATGAGCAGTTCTTC | CASSSNIVYNEQFF
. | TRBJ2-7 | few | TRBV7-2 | TGTGCCAGCAGCTTAAATAAGAGGGGGTCTAGCTCCTACGAGCAGTACTTC | CASSLNKRGSSSYEQYF
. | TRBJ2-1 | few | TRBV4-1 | TGCGCCAGCAGCCAAGATCCATTGGGGGCCGCCTACAATGAGCAGTTCTTC | CASSQDPLGAAYNEQFF
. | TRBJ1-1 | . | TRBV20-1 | TGCAGTGCTAGAGATGAGGCAGGCACTGAAGCTTTCTTT | CSARDEAGTEAFF
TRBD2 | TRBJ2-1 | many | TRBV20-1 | TGCAGTGCTAGAGAAGCACTAGCGGGCCACAATGAGCAGTTCTTC | CSAREALAGHNEQFF
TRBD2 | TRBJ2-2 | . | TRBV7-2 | TGTGCCAGCAGCTTGCCGGGGACTAGCGGGGACGGCGGGGAGCTGTTTTTT | CASSLPGTSGDGGELFF
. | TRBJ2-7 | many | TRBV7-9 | TGTGCCAGCAGCTTTAAAAGTCCCTACGAGCAGTACTTC | CASSFKSPYEQYF